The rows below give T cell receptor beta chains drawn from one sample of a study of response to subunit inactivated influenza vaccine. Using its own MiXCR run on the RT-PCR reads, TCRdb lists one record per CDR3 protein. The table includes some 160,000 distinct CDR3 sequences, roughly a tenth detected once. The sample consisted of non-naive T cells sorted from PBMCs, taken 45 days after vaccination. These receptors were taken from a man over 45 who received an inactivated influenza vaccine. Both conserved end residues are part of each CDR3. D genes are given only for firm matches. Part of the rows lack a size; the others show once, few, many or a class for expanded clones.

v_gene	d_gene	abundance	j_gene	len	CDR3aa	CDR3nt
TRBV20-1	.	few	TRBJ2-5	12	CSARWMGETQYF	TGCAGTGCTAGGTGGATGGGGGAGACCCAGTACTTC
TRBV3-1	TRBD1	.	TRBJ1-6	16	CASSQGGGTGVSPLHF	TGTGCCAGCAGCCAAGGGGGCGGGACAGGGGTCTCACCCCTCCACTTT
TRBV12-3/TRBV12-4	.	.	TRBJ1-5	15	CASSFSGRGSQPQHF	TGTGCCAGCAGTTTTTCCGGACGGGGCAGTCAGCCCCAGCATTTT
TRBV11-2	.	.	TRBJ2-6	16	CASSPRWGTGANVLTF	TGTGCCAGCAGCCCCCGATGGGGTACTGGGGCCAACGTCCTGACTTTC
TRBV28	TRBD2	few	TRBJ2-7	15	CASSTGTSDSYEQYF	TGTGCCAGCTCAACCGGGACTAGCGACTCCTACGAGCAGTACTTC
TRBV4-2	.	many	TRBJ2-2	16	CASSQVRGRNTGELFF	TGTGCCAGCAGCCAAGTGAGGGGCAGAAACACCGGGGAGCTGTTTTTT
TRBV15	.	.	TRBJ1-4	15	CATSREGAPDEKLFF	TGTGCCACCAGCAGGGAAGGAGCTCCAGATGAAAAACTGTTTTTT
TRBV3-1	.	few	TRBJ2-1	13	CASSLTGHNEQFF	TGTGCCAGCAGCCTAACAGGGCACAATGAGCAGTTCTTC
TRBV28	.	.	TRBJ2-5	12	CASSSVLETQYF	TGTGCCAGCAGTTCGGTGTTAGAGACCCAGTACTTC
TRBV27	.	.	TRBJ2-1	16	CASSGSRVSSYNEQFF	TGTGCCAGCAGCGGGTCTCGCGTTAGCTCCTACAATGAGCAGTTCTTC